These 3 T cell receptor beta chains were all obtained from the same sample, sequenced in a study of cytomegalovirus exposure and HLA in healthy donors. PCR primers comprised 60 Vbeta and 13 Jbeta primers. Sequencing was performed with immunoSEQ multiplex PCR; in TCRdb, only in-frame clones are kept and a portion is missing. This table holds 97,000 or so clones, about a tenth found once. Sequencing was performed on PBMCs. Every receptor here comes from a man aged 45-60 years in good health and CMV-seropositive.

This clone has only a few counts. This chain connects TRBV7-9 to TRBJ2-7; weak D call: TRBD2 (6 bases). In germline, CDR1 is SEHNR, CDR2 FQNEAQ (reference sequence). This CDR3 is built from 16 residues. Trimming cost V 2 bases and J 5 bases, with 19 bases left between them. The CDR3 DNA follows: TGTGCCAGCAGCTTACGAGGAGGGAGATGGGCTAACGAGCAGTACTTC. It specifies CASSLRGGRWANEQYF.

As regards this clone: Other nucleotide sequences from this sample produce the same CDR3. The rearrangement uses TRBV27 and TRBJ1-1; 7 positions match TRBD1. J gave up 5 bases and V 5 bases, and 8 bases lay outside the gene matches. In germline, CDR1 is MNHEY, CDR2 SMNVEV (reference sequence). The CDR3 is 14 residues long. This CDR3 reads CASSPQGVGTEAFF. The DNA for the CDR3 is TGTGCCAGCAGTCCCCAGGGGGTGGGGACTGAAGCTTTCTTT.

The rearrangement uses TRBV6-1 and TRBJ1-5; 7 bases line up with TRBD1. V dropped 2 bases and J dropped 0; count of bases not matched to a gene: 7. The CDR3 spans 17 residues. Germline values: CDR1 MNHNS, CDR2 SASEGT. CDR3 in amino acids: CASSEWRGTDSNQPQHF. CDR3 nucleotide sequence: TGTGCCAGCAGTGAATGGAGAGGGACAGATAGCAATCAGCCCCAGCATTTT.